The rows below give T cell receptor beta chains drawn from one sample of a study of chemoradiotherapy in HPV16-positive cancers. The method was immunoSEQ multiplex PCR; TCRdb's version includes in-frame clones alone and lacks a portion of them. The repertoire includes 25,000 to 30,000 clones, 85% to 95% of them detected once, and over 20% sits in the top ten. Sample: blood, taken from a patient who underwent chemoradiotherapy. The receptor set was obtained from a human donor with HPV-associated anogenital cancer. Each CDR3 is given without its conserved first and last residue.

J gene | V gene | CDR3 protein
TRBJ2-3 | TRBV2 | ASSGLAGLPDTQY
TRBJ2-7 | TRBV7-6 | ASSATGVPGEQY
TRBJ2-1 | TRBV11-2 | ASSLPSGIRNEQF
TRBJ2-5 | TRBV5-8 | ASSLAGAGQVQETQY
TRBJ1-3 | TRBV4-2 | ASSQNLDSSGNTIY
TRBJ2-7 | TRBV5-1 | ASRVADNTYEQY
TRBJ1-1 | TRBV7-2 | ASSLVGGSEAF
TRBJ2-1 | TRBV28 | ASSSTAYNEQF
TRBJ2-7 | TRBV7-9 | ASSPGQDYEQY
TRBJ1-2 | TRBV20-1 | SARAGYGYT
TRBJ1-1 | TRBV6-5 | ASSYEGFGAAEAF
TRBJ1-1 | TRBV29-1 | SVTLGASTEAF
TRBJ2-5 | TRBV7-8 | ASSQTGVRGETQY
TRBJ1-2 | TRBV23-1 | ASSCPGPSKTVYGYT
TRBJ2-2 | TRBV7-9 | ASSPGQGPRATGELF
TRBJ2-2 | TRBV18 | ASSSKRDLTDTGELF
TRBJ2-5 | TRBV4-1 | ASSPSRGRRETQY
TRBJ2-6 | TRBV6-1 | ASSEEALSGANVLT
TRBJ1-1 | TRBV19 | ASSRREGLWTEAF
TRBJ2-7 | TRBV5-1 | ASTLNAGGPDEQY
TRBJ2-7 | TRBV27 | ASSRRTGLISYEQY
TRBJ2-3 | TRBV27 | ASSLSGSTDTQY